This T cell receptor (beta chain) is drawn from a study of PD-1 blockade in mismatch repair-deficient tumors. Study-level background: All were previously treated, progressing patients with around eleven mismatch repair-deficient cancer types.

With respect to this clone: Its antigen is not known.

The protocol was immunoSEQ multiplex PCR, while the TCRdb copy is restricted to in-frame clones and leaves out a portion. The data hold 120,000 or so clones, with about 88% observed a single time. PCR or immunohistochemistry showed mismatch repair deficiency in every enrolled patient. Study outcomes and limitations: Rapid post-treatment expansion, then contraction, generally preceding radiologic response, marked tumor-resident clones.

V was pared by 4 bases and J by 9 bases, with 13 bases of the junction left unmatched. The CDR3 runs 17 residues. The V gene's germline CDR1 is LNHDA and CDR2 SQIVND (reference sequence). Sequences were derived from peripheral blood, sampled 44 weeks after starting pembrolizumab. This TCR was sampled from an adult with mismatch repair-deficient cancer. V usage is TRBV19 and J usage is TRBJ2-1; TRBD2 aligns across 12 bases. This CDR3 is CASSTPRRLAGVSEQFF. The CDR3 DNA reads as TGTGCCAGTAGTACCCCCCGGAGACTAGCGGGAGTTAGTGAGCAGTTCTTC. Together with reference TRBV19 and TRBJ2-1, the CDR3 gives the full variable domain: DGGITQSPKYLFRKEGQNVTLSCEQNLNHDAMYWYRQDPGQGLRLIYYSQIVNDFQKGDIAEGYSVSREKKESFPLTVTSAQKNPTAFYLCASSTPRRLAGVSEQFFGPGTRLTVL.